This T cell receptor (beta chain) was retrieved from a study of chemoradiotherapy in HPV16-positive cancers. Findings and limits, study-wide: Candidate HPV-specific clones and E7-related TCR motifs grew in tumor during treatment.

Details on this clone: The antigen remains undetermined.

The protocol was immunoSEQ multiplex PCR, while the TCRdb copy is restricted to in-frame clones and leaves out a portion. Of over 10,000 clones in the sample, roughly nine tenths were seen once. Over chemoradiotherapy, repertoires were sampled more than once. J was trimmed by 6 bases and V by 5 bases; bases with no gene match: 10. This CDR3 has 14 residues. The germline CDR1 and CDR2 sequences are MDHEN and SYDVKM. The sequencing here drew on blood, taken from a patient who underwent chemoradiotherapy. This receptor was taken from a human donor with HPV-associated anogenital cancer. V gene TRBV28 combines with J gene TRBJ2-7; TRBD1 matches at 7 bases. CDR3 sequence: CASSTWTGGAEQYF. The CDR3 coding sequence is TGTGCCAGCAGTACCTGGACAGGTGGGGCCGAGCAGTACTTC. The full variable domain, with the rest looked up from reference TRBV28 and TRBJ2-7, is DVKVTQSSRYLVKRTGEKVFLECVQDMDHENMFWYRQDPGLGLRLIYFSYDVKMKEKGDIPEGYSVSREKKERFSLILESASTNQTSMYLCASSTWTGGAEQYFGPGTRLTVT.